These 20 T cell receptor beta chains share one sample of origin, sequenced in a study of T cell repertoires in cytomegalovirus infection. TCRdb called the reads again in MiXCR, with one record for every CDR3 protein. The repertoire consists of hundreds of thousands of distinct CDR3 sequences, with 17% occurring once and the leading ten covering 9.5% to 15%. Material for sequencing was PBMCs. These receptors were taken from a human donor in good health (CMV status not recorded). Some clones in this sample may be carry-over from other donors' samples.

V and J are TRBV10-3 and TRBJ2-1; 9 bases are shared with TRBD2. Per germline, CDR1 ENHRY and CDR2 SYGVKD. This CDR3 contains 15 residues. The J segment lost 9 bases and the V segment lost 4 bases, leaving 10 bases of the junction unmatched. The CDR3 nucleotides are TGTGCCATCAGTGTGGGAGCGGGGGGTTCATTTGAGCAGTTCTTC. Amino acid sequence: CAISVGAGGSFEQFF.

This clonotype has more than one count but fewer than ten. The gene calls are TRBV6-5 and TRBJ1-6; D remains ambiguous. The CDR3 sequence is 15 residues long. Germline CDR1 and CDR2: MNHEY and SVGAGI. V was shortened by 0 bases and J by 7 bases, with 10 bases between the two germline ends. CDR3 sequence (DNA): TGTGCCAGCAGTTACTCGTCGGCAAGGAATTCACCCCTCCACTTT. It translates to CASSYSSARNSPLHF.

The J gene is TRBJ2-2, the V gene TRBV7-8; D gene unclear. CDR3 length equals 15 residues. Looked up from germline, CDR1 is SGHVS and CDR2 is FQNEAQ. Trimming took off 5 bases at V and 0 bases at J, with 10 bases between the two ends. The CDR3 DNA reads TGTGCCAGCAGCCCGGCACGCACGAACACCGGGGAGCTGTTTTTT. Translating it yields CASSPARTNTGELFF.

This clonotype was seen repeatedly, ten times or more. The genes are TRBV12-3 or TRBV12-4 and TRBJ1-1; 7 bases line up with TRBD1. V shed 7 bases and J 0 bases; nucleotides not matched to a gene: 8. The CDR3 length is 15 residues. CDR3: CASTQGGTMNTEAFF. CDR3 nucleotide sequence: TGTGCCAGCACCCAGGGGGGGACGATGAACACTGAAGCTTTCTTT.

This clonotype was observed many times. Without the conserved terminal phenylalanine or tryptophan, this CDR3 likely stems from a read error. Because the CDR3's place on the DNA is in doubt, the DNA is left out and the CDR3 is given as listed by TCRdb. CDR3 region: CASSPRTGLFSTFL. This chain uses TRBV6-2 or TRBV6-3 with TRBJ2-1; the DNA was not used to check the table's D call, TRBD1. Inclusive of both ends, the CDR3 amounts to 14 amino acids. Germline V gene data show CDR1 as MNHEY and CDR2 as SVGEGT.

CDR3 loop: CASSQETSGGARETQYF. CDR3 DNA: TGCGCCAGCAGCCAAGAAACTAGCGGGGGGGCCCGGGAGACCCAGTACTTC. The V and J genes are TRBV4-1 and TRBJ2-5, with 13 bases lining up with TRBD2. V lost 0 bases and J lost 5; bases outside the gene matches: 6. The CDR3 consists of 17 residues. CDR1 and CDR2 from the germline V gene are MGHRA and YSYEKL.

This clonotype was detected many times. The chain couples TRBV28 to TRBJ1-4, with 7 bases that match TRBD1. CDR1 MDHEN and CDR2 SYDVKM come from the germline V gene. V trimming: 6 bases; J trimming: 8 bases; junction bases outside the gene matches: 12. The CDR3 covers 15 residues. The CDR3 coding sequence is TGTGCCAGCAGCACTTCCGGGACAGTCGAAGAAAAACTGTTTTTT. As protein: CASSTSGTVEEKLFF.

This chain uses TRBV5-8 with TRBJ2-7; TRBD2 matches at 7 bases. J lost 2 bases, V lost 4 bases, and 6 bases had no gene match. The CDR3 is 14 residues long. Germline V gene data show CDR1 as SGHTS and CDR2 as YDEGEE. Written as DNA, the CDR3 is TGTGCCAGCAGCCTGGGGGGGGTCGCCTACGAGCAGTACTTC. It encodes CASSLGGVAYEQYF.

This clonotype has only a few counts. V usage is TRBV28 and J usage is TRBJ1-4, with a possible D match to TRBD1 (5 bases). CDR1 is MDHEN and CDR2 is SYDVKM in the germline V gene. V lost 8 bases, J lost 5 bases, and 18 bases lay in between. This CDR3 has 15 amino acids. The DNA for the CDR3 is TGTGCCAGCGGAATTACTACGGGGGGAAATGAAAAACTGTTTTTT. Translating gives CASGITTGGNEKLFF.

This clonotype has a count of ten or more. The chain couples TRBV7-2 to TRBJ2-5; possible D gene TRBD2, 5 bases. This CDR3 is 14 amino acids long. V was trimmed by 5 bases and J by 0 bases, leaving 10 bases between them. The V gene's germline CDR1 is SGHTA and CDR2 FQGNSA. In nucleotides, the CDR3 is TGTGCCAGCAGCCGAGGGATCCACCAAGAGACCCAGTACTTC. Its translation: CASSRGIHQETQYF.

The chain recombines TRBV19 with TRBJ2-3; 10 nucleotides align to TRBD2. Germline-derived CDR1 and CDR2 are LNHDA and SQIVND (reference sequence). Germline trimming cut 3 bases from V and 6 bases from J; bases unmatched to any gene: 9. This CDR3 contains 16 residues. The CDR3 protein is CASSISSGGHSDTQYF. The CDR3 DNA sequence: TGTGCCAGTAGTATCTCTAGCGGGGGCCATTCGGATACGCAGTATTTT.

The CDR3 bases are TGCGCCAGCAGCCAAGATCAGATTCTGACTTCTAGCACAGATACGCAGTATTTT. Translation gives CASSQDQILTSSTDTQYF. The J gene is TRBJ2-3, the V gene TRBV4-1; no definite D call. Trimming took off 0 bases at V and 0 bases at J, with 16 bases between the two ends. There are 18 residues in the CDR3. In germline, CDR1 is MGHRA, CDR2 YSYEKL.

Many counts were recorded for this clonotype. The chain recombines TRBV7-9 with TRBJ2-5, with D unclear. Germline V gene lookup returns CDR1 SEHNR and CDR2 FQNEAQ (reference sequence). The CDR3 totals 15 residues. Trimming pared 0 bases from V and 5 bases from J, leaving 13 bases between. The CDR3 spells CASSLALGIGETQYF. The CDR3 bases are TGTGCCAGCAGCTTAGCGCTGGGGATAGGGGAGACCCAGTACTTC.

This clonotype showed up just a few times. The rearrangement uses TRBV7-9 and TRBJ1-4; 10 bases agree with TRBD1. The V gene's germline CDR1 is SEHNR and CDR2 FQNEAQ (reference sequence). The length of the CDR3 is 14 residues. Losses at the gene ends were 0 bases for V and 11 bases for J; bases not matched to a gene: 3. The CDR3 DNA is TGTGCCAGCAGCTTAGCGACAGGGGGCGTCAAACTGTTTTTT. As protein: CASSLATGGVKLFF.

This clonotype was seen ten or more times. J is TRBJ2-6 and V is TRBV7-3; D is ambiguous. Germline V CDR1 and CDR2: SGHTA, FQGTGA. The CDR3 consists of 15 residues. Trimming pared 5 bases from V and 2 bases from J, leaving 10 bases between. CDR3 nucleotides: TGTGCCAGCAGCCTATTAGATGCTGGGGCCAACGTCCTGACTTTC. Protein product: CASSLLDAGANVLTF.

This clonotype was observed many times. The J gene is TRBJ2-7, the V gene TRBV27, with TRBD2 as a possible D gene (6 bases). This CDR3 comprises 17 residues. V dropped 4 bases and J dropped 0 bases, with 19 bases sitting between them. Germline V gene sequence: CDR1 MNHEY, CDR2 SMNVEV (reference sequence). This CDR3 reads CASSSQSSVLLSYEQYF. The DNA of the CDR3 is TGTGCCAGCAGTTCTCAGTCTAGCGTCCTCCTCTCCTACGAGCAGTACTTC.

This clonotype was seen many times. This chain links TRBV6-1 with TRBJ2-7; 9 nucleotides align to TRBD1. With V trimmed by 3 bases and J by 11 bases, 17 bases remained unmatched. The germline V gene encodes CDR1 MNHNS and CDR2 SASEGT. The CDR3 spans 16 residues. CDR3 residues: CASSEMGTGSTFFEYF. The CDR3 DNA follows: TGTGCCAGCAGTGAGATGGGGACAGGGTCTACATTTTTTGAGTACTTC.

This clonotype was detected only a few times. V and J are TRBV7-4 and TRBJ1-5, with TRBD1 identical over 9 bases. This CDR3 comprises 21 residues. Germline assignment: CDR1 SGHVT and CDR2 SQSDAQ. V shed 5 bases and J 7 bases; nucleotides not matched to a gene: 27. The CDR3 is CASSLPSIRTGARRGRQPQHF. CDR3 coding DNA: TGTGCCAGCAGCCTACCCTCCATCAGGACAGGGGCGCGACGGGGGAGACAGCCCCAGCATTTT.

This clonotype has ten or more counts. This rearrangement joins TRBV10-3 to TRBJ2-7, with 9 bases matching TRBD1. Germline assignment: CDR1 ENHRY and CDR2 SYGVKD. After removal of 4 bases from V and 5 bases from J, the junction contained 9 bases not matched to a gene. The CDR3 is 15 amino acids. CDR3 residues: CAISGAGQGFDEQYF. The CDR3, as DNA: TGTGCCATCAGTGGGGCCGGACAGGGGTTCGACGAGCAGTACTTC.

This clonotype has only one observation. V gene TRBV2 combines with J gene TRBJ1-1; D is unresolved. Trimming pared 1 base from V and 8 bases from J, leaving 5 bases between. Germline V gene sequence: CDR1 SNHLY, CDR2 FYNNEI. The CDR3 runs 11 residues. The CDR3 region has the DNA TGTGCCAGCAGTGAAGTGGTAGAAGCTTTCTTT. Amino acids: CASSEVVEAFF.